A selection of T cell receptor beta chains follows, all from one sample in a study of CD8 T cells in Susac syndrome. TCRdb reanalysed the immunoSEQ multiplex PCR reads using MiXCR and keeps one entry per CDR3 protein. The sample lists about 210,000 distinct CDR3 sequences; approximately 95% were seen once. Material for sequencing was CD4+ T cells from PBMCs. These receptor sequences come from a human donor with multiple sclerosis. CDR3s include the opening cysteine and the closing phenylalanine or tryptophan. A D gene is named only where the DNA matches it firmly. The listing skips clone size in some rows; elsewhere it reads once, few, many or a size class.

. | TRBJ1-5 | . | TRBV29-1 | CSVGAGADQPQHF | TGCAGCGTGGGGGCAGGGGCGGACCAGCCCCAGCATTTT
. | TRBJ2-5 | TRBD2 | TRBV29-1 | CSVGTSGGGGETQYF | TGCAGCGTCGGGACTAGCGGGGGAGGGGGTGAGACCCAGTACTTC
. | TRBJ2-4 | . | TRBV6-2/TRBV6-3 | CASRLTGFTRLYF | TGTGCCAGCAGACTTACAGGGTTCACAAGACTATACTTC
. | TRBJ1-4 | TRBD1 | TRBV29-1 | CSVTRQGAGEKLFF | TGCAGCGTGACCAGACAGGGTGCGGGTGAAAAACTGTTTTTT
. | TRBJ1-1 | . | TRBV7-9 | CASSLEGVPNTEAFF | TGTGCCAGCAGCCTAGAGGGGGTCCCGAACACTGAAGCTTTCTTT
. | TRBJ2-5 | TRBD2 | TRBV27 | CASSLRGLAGAYQETQYF | TGTGCCAGCAGTTTAAGGGGACTAGCGGGGGCGTACCAAGAGACCCAGTACTTC
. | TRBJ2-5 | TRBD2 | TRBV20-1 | CSAFPGLATETQYF | TGCAGTGCTTTTCCGGGACTAGCAACAGAGACCCAGTACTTC
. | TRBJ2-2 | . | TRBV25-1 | CASSEYTGELFF | TGTGCCAGCAGTGAGTACACCGGGGAGCTGTTTTTT
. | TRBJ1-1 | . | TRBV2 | CASSWGIEAFF | TGTGCCAGCAGTTGGGGAATTGAAGCTTTCTTT
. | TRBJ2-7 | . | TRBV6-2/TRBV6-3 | CASSSGTYYEQYF | TGTGCCAGCAGTTCCGGGACCTACTACGAGCAGTACTTC
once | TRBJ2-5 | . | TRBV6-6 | CATIYRDQETQYF | TGTGCCACCATCTACAGGGACCAAGAGACCCAGTACTTC
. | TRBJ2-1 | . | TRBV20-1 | CSAQPYNEQFF | TGCAGTGCCCAGCCCTACAATGAGCAGTTCTTC
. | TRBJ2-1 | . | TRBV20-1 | CSARVREEQFF | TGCAGTGCTAGGGTTCGGGAGGAGCAGTTCTTC
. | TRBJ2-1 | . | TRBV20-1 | CSASRQGYFF | TGCAGTGCTAGCCGCCAGGGATACTTCTTC
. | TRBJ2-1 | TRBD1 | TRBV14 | CASSQAPGTVANEQFF | TGTGCCAGCAGCCAAGCTCCCGGGACAGTGGCCAATGAGCAGTTCTTC
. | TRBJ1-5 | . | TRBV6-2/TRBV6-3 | CASRGYGQPQHF | TGTGCCAGCAGGGGCTACGGTCAGCCCCAGCATTTT
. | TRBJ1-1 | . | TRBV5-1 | CASSTWTVNTEAFF | TGCGCCAGCAGCACCTGGACGGTGAACACTGAAGCTTTCTTT
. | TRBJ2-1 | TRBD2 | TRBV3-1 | CASSQEGRTSGGYNEQFF | TGTGCCAGCAGCCAAGAAGGGAGGACTAGCGGGGGCTACAATGAGCAGTTCTTC
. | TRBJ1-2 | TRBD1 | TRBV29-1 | CSSGQGDYGYTF | TGCAGCTCCGGACAGGGGGACTATGGCTACACCTTC
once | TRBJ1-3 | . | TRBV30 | CALQAYSGNTIYF | TGTGCCTTACAGGCTTACTCTGGAAACACCATATATTTT
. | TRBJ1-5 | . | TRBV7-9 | CASSLQWDSNQPQHF | TGTGCCAGCAGCTTGCAATGGGATAGCAATCAGCCCCAGCATTTT
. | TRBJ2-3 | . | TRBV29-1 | CSGSERTDTQYF | TGCAGCGGCTCTGAACGGACAGATACGCAGTATTTT
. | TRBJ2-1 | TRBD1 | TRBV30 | CAWSVQGASYNEQFF | TGTGCCTGGTCCGTACAGGGGGCGAGTTACAATGAGCAGTTCTTC
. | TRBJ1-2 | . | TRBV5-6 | CASSLAAGTYYGYTF | TGTGCCAGCAGCTTGGCTGCCGGGACCTACTATGGCTACACCTTC
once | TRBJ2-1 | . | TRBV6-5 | CASRITYEQFF | TGTGCCAGCAGGATTACTTATGAGCAGTTCTTC
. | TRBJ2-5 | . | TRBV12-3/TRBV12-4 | CASSPRVAETQYF | TGTGCCAGCAGTCCGCGGGTAGCTGAGACCCAGTACTTC
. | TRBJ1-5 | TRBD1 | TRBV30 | CAWTGGSLDQPQHF | TGTGCCTGGACAGGGGGAAGTCTCGACCAGCCCCAGCATTTT
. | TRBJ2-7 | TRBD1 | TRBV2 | CASSEGDSRPQQYF | TGTGCCAGCAGTGAAGGGGACAGCCGACCTCAGCAGTACTTC
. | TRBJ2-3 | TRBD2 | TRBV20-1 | CSASGREDTQYF | TGCAGTGCGTCGGGGAGGGAGGATACGCAGTATTTT
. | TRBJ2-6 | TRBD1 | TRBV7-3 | CASSHTGAGANVLTF | TGTGCCAGCAGCCACACAGGGGCTGGGGCCAACGTCCTGACTTTC
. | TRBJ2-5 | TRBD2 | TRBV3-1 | CASSPRTSGMGETQYF | TGTGCCAGCAGCCCTCGGACTAGCGGGATGGGGGAGACCCAGTACTTC
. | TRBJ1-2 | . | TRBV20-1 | CSADRPSAPNYGYTF | TGCAGTGCTGACCGACCGAGCGCCCCGAACTATGGCTACACCTTC
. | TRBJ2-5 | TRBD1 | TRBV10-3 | CAISETRDSQETQYF | TGTGCCATCAGTGAGACACGGGACAGCCAAGAGACCCAGTACTTC
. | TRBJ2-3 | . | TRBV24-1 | CATSDPTGDTQYF | TGTGCCACCAGTGACCCGACGGGGGATACGCAGTATTTT
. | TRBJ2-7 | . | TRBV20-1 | CSAREHPYRNYEQYF | TGCAGTGCTAGAGAACACCCGTACAGAAACTACGAGCAGTACTTC
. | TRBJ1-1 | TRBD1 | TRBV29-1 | CSVGTGAVNTEAFF | TGCAGCGTAGGGACAGGGGCCGTGAACACTGAAGCTTTCTTT
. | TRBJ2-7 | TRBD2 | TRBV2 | CASSLALAGSSYEQYF | TGTGCCAGCAGTTTAGCACTAGCGGGTAGCTCCTACGAGCAGTACTTC